The T cell receptor beta chain under discussion was sequenced for a study of OX40 agonist ivuxolimab in advanced cancers. Points from the study as a whole: In CD8+ T cells, expanded clones were on average more numerous than in CD4+.

V lost 5 bases and J lost 8, with 19 bases in between. This CDR3 comprises 15 residues. Germline assignment: CDR1 SGHVS and CDR2 FQNEAQ. On this clone: Antigen: not known.

The data were produced by immunoSEQ multiplex PCR, yet TCRdb's version contains in-frame clones alone and is incomplete. The sample consists of around 90,000 clones, around 87% of them appearing once. The specimen comprised CD4+ or CD8+ T cells sorted from blood, sampled in a trial of the OX40 agonist ivuxolimab. This chain links TRBV7-8 with TRBJ2-1; D perhaps matches TRBD2 (5 bases). The sequence was obtained from an adult with an advanced solid tumor such as melanoma, head and neck, liver or kidney cancer. CDR3 amino acids: CASSPRRGGSDEQFF. In DNA form, the CDR3 reads TGTGCCAGCAGCCCCCGTCGGGGTGGCAGCGATGAGCAGTTCTTC. The full variable domain, rest sourced from reference TRBV7-8 and TRBJ2-1, is GAGVSQSPRYKVAKRGQDVALRCDPISGHVSLFWYQQALGQGPEFLTYFQNEAQLDKSGLPSDRFFAERPEGSVSTLKIQRTQQEDSAVYLCASSPRRGGSDEQFFGPGTRLTVL.